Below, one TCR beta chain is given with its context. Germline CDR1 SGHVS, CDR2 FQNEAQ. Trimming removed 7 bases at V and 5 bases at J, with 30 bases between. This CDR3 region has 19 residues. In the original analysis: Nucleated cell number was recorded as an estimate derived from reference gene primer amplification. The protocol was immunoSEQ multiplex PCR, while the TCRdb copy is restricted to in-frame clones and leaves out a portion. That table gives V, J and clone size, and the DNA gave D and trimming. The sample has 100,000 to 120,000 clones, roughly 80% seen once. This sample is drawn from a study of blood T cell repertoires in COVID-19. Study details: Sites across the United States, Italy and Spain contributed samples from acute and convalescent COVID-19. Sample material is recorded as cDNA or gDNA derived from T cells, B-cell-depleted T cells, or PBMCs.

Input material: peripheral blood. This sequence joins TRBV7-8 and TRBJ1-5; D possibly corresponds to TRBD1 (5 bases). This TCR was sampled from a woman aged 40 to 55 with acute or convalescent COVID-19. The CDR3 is CASNPLRVVIGEDHQPQHF. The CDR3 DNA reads TGTGCCAGCAACCCTTTGAGGGTTGTTATAGGGGAGGATCATCAGCCCCAGCATTTT. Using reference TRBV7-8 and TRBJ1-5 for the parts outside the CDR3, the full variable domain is GAGVSQSPRYKVAKRGQDVALRCDPISGHVSLFWYQQALGQGPEFLTYFQNEAQLDKSGLPSDRFFAERPEGSVSTLKIQRTQQEDSAVYLCASNPLRVVIGEDHQPQHFGDGTRLSIL.